This T cell receptor (beta chain) is drawn from a study of Tregs in tolerant kidney transplant recipients. General study points: Activated donor B cell expansion appeared to reveal the most relevant donor-specific TCRbeta repertoire.

In the case of this clone: Its cognate antigen is unknown.

The germline V gene has CDR1 SEHNR and CDR2 FQNEAQ (reference sequence). The CDR3 length is 12 residues. The ends were cut back, 1 base at V and 8 bases at J, with 6 bases in the middle. The protocol was immunoSEQ multiplex PCR, while the TCRdb copy is restricted to in-frame clones and leaves out a portion. This table has roughly 15,000 clones, roughly 78% appearing once. This chain uses TRBV7-9 with TRBJ1-5; perhaps TRBD1 as D (5 bases). The sequence derives from a human donor who received a combined kidney and bone marrow transplant. This specimen consisted of Tregs from blood, obtained before the transplant. The CDR3 reads CASSLEGKPQHF. The CDR3 region has the DNA TGTGCCAGCAGCTTAGAGGGGAAGCCCCAGCATTTT. The variable domain in full, with the rest retrieved from reference TRBV7-9 and TRBJ1-5, is DTGVSQNPRHKITKRGQNVTFRCDPISEHNRLYWYRQTLGQGPEFLTYFQNEAQLEKSRLLSDRFSAERPKGSFSTLEIQRTEQGDSAMYLCASSLEGKPQHFGDGTRLSIL.